This record concerns one T cell receptor (beta chain) sequence. Its recognized antigen is unknown. Per-base qualities were not stored, and no clone one base away is much larger. The data are from a study of blood T cell repertoires in COVID-19 (dated by TCRdb to 2019 to 2021). Context from the whole study: Samples covering the acute and convalescent phases of COVID-19 were provided by collaborators in the United States, Italy and Spain. The material from the prospective study consisted of cDNA or gDNA derived from T cells, B-cell-depleted T cells, or PBMCs. Subjects who had been exposed to COVID-19, were actively infected with it, or had recovered from it provided the deeply sampled blood TCRbeta repertoires that made up the dataset. A freely available public database, intended as a resource for researchers studying the immune response to SARS-CoV-2, is where the repertoires were released. The samples were drawn from two sources: the first 160 participants of the ongoing ImmuneRACE study, and fewer than 1,500 subjects contributed by 6 global collaborators. Sample metadata almost always included a de-identified subject ID, COVID-19 status, age in years and sex. Where HLA class I and class II types were available, the types were taken from metadata supplied by the sample provider, not from assay-based typing. The full study reports these points: Clinical and demographic metadata were provided uncurated, with the amount varying by source and participant.

The collaborating institutions used their own protocols to collect whole blood in K2EDTA tubes. For TCRbeta analysis, collaborators shipped samples as frozen whole blood, isolated PBMCs, or DNA extracted from either of those sample types. The immunoSEQ Assay, a bias-controlled multiplex PCR, was used to amplify TCRbeta CDR3 regions from genomic DNA. As for the authors' bioinformatics: The number of nucleated cells in each sample was estimated by amplification of reference gene primers within the assay. To quantify the absolute abundance of each unique TCRbeta CDR3 rearrangement, sequence reads were collapsed and filtered. Productive Simpson clonality was computed per sample as the square root of Simpson's diversity index over productive rearrangements. This immuneACCESS table, as held by TCRdb, lists in-frame sequences with V and J called but not all clones. Of the missing ones, under half trace to an unresolved V gene in checked studies; the others have no known cause. That table supplies the V and J calls and clone size; D and trimming were determined from the DNA. The sample table lists more than 100,000 clones, 87% of them with a count of one. Roughly 2.5% of the sample is in the top ten clones.

V gives up 4 bases and J gives up 2 bases, and the segment between their germline ends measures 17 bases. Via the germline V gene, CDR1 is SGHDT and CDR2 YYEEEE. The CDR3 runs 16 residues from the cysteine to the phenylalanine. Just CDR3 DNA is preserved here, 48 bases in frame from base 1. The specimen sequenced was peripheral blood. The sequence joins TRBV5-6 to TRBJ2-3; there is no confident call for the D gene. The sequence was collected from a man in his fifties with active COVID-19. CDR3 protein: CASSPRSIENTDTQYF. DNA sequence: TGTGCCAGCAGCCCCCGAAGCATAGAAAACACAGATACGCAGTATTTT.